These T cell receptor beta chains were read from a single sample in a study of blood T cells in healthy people across ages. Via MiXCR, TCRdb re-called the 5' RACE reads, giving one row per CDR3 protein. In the table there are roughly 800,000 distinct CDR3 sequences, about 55% of which are singletons. Material for sequencing was blood. The receptors derive from a man older than 75 in good health. Both conserved end residues are part of each CDR3. Each record gives: J gene, D gene, clone size, V gene, CDR3 DNA, CDR3 protein. D genes are given only for firm matches. Expanded clones get a size class; other rows say once, few or many, or leave the size out.

>TRBJ1-6|.|.|TRBV18
TGTGCCAGCTCATCCTTCCGGGGGAGTGATAATTCACCCCTCCACTTT
CASSSFRGSDNSPLHF
>TRBJ1-2|.|few|TRBV29-1
TGCAGCGTTAAGGGCGGGGAGGAGTACTATGGCTACACCTTC
CSVKGGEEYYGYTF
>TRBJ2-5|TRBD2|few|TRBV3-1
TGTGCCAGCACGCGACTAGCGGGACGCTCGTACCAAGAGACCCAGTACTTC
CASTRLAGRSYQETQYF
>TRBJ1-4|.|.|TRBV9
TGTGCCAGCAGCCTGGGACGGGCAACTAATGAAAAACTGTTTTTT
CASSLGRATNEKLFF
>TRBJ2-7|TRBD2|many|TRBV3-1
TGTGCCAGCAGCCAAGCCCTAGCGGCCTCCTACGAGCAGTACTTC
CASSQALAASYEQYF
>TRBJ2-5|.|.|TRBV10-3
TGTGCCATCAGTGTGAAAGGGGCCCAAGAGACCCAGTACTTC
CAISVKGAQETQYF
>TRBJ2-1|TRBD1|.|TRBV28
TGTGCCAGCAGTTTACTTCACCCGGGACAGGGGGCGGGTGAGCAGTTCTTC
CASSLLHPGQGAGEQFF
>TRBJ2-1|.|.|TRBV7-2
TGTGCCAGCAGCTTAGCATCGACTGCGGCGGGGAGTGAGCAGTTCTTC
CASSLASTAAGSEQFF
>TRBJ1-1|.|.|TRBV7-6
TGTGCCAGCAGCTTAGCTCCGACCCGGAGGGCTTTCTTT
CASSLAPTRRAFF
>TRBJ2-3|.|few|TRBV20-1
TGCAGTGCTAGGGTCGAGCGGAACACAGATACGCAGTATTTT
CSARVERNTDTQYF
>TRBJ2-1|.|.|TRBV7-2
TGTGCCAGCAGCTTAGCTTCGGCAACCTCCTACAATGAGCAGTTCTTC
CASSLASATSYNEQFF
>TRBJ2-3|.|few|TRBV3-1
TGTGCCAGCAGCCAAGTCCTTCAGGCGGTCGGTAGCACAGATACGCAGTATTTT
CASSQVLQAVGSTDTQYF
>TRBJ2-7|TRBD1|few|TRBV15
TGTGCCACCAGCAGAGCAGGGACAGGGGCCTCCTACGAGCAGTACTTC
CATSRAGTGASYEQYF
>TRBJ1-1|.|once|TRBV18
TGTGCCAGCTCGCCTCTAGAGGAGGCTTTCTTT
CASSPLEEAFF
>TRBJ2-3|.|.|TRBV29-1
TGCAGCGTTGTTGGCACAGATACGCAGTATTTT
CSVVGTDTQYF
>TRBJ1-2|.|.|TRBV12-3/TRBV12-4
TGTGCCAGCAGTTTAAGATGGTCTGGCTACACCTTC
CASSLRWSGYTF
>TRBJ1-2|.|.|TRBV27
TGTGCCAGCAGTTTAACCTGGGCCTATGGCTACACCTTC
CASSLTWAYGYTF
>TRBJ2-1|TRBD1|.|TRBV28
TGTGCCAGCAGTCTACGGACAGGGCCCCCTCTTTACAATGAGCAGTTCTTC
CASSLRTGPPLYNEQFF
>TRBJ2-3|TRBD1|.|TRBV12-3/TRBV12-4
TGTGCCAGCAGACGACAGGGGGCTGGCACAGATACGCAGTATTTT
CASRRQGAGTDTQYF
>TRBJ2-7|.|once|TRBV5-1
TGCGCCAGCAGCTTGCGGGAAAGGGGAGTAAACGAGCAGTACTTC
CASSLRERGVNEQYF
>TRBJ2-6|.|once|TRBV18
TGTGCCAGCTCACCAGAAATCTCTGGGGCCAACGTCCTGACTTTC
CASSPEISGANVLTF
>TRBJ2-1|TRBD2|.|TRBV5-1
TGCGCCAGCAGCTTCGGACTAGCGGAATCCTACAATGAGCAGTTCTTC
CASSFGLAESYNEQFF
>TRBJ2-7|.|.|TRBV28
TGTGCCAGTAGGTCAGGGATATACGAGCAGTACTTC
CASRSGIYEQYF
>TRBJ1-6|.|.|TRBV18
TGTGCCAACTCACCAAATTCGCTGGGGAATTCACCCCTCCACTTT
CANSPNSLGNSPLHF
>TRBJ2-7|.|.|TRBV7-2
TGTGCCAGCAGCTACTTCGGGTACGAGCAGTACTTC
CASSYFGYEQYF
>TRBJ2-1|.|.|TRBV7-8
TGTGCCAGCAGCGACTACACCGGAGGTGAGCAGTTCTTC
CASSDYTGGEQFF
>TRBJ2-7|TRBD1|few|TRBV5-1
TGCGCCAGCAGCCTGTTTCCCGGGACAGGGTCCTACGAGCAGTACTTC
CASSLFPGTGSYEQYF
>TRBJ1-6|TRBD1|once|TRBV20-1
TGCAGTGCTAGAGACCGGACAGGGAATTCACCCCTCCACTTT
CSARDRTGNSPLHF
>TRBJ1-6|.|.|TRBV5-1
TGCGCCAGCAGCTTGGGAGGGCTTGGGACACCCCTCCACTTT
CASSLGGLGTPLHF
>TRBJ2-1|.|.|TRBV20-1
TGCAGTGGATTTTGGGTCAACAGCGATCACAATGAGCAGTTCTTC
CSGFWVNSDHNEQFF
>TRBJ2-7|.|.|TRBV20-1
TGCAGTGCTAGAGACCGCACAGGGAAGCACGAGCAGTACTTC
CSARDRTGKHEQYF
>TRBJ2-1|TRBD2|.|TRBV20-1
TGCAGTGCCGAAGCGGGAGCGAGTAATGAGCAGTTCTTC
CSAEAGASNEQFF
>TRBJ2-1|.|.|TRBV9
TGTGCCAGCAGCGTTAGCGGACGCTCCTACAATGAGCAGTTCTTC
CASSVSGRSYNEQFF
>TRBJ1-2|.|many|TRBV20-1
TGCAGTGCTACCCCAAACCACTATGGCTACACCTTC
CSATPNHYGYTF
>TRBJ2-7|.|.|TRBV29-1
TGCAGCGTTGAAGCCCGGGATAGATACAATGAGCAGTACTTC
CSVEARDRYNEQYF
>TRBJ2-6|TRBD1|.|TRBV10-3
TGTGCCACCAGGGGGTGGGACTCTGGGGCCAACGTCCTGACTTTC
CATRGWDSGANVLTF
>TRBJ2-7|.|.|TRBV7-2
TGTGCCAGCAGCCAAAGGGACATCCAGACCTACGAGCAGTACTTC
CASSQRDIQTYEQYF
>TRBJ1-1|.|.|TRBV29-1
TGCAGCGTTGTTATGGGACCTAACACTGAAGCTTTCTTT
CSVVMGPNTEAFF
>TRBJ2-7|.|.|TRBV27
TGTGCCAGCAGTCAAGACGGAAGAAGCTCCTACAATGAGCAGTACTTC
CASSQDGRSSYNEQYF
>TRBJ2-1|TRBD2|.|TRBV20-1
TGCAGTGCTAGAGATTCGCGGGGGACCAAAGGGTCCTACAATGAGCAGTTCTTC
CSARDSRGTKGSYNEQFF
>TRBJ2-3|.|few|TRBV7-9
TGTGCCAGCAGCTTAGGTACTGGGAGCACAGATACGCAGTATTTT
CASSLGTGSTDTQYF
>TRBJ2-1|.|few|TRBV12-3/TRBV12-4
TGTGCCAGCAGTTCCACAGGGTATGAGCAGTTCTTC
CASSSTGYEQFF
>TRBJ1-1|TRBD1|.|TRBV29-1
TGCAGCGGACAGGGTACGCTGAACACTGAAGCTTTCTTT
CSGQGTLNTEAFF
>TRBJ2-5|TRBD1|.|TRBV6-5
TGTGCCAGCAGTTACTCGAGGGCCCGGGACAGGGGCCACAATGAGCAGTACTTC
CASSYSRARDRGHNEQYF
>TRBJ2-7|TRBD2|.|TRBV6-1
TGTGCCAGCAGTGACACGGGAGGACCTTACGAGCAGTACTTC
CASSDTGGPYEQYF
>TRBJ2-7|.|once|TRBV6-2/TRBV6-3
TGTGCCAGCAGCCCCCGTCCCTGGCGGAGCTCCTACGAGCAGTACTTC
CASSPRPWRSSYEQYF
>TRBJ2-1|TRBD2|few|TRBV20-1
TGCAGTGCCGATAGCGGGAGGGCCTACAATGAGCAGTTCTTC
CSADSGRAYNEQFF
>TRBJ1-5|.|.|TRBV7-9
TGTGCCAGCAGCGTCGGTGGTAGCAATCAGCCCCAGCATTTT
CASSVGGSNQPQHF
>TRBJ1-2|.|few|TRBV29-1
TGCAGCGTTGAAGAATCGAGGGGCTATGGCTACACCTTC
CSVEESRGYGYTF
>TRBJ2-7|TRBD2|.|TRBV7-2
TGTGCCAGCAGCTTAGTTGCGGGAGTAATAAACGAGCAGTACTTC
CASSLVAGVINEQYF
>TRBJ1-4|TRBD1|.|TRBV30
TGTGCCTGGAGACCCGAGGGGACAGGACGCGAAAAACTGTTTTTT
CAWRPEGTGREKLFF
>TRBJ2-7|.|few|TRBV6-1
TGTGCCAGCGGGAAAGACTCTAACGAGCAGTACTTC
CASGKDSNEQYF
>TRBJ2-7|.|.|TRBV20-1
TGCAGTGCTAGAGATCTGGCAGTGGGGCTCTATCCACACGAGCAGTACTTC
CSARDLAVGLYPHEQYF
>TRBJ2-3|.|.|TRBV7-2
TGTGCCAGCAGCTATCCCACAGGCACAGATACGCAGTATTTT
CASSYPTGTDTQYF
>TRBJ2-7|TRBD2|.|TRBV10-3
TGTGCCACTAGCGTCCTAGCGGATTACGAGCAGTACTTC
CATSVLADYEQYF
>TRBJ2-1|TRBD2|.|TRBV20-1
TGCAGTGCTGGGGGGGGAACTAGCGGGAGGGCTTACAATGAGCAGTTCTTC
CSAGGGTSGRAYNEQFF
>TRBJ2-1|.|.|TRBV4-1
TGCGCCAGCAGCCAAGAGAGGACAGCCGGGAGACTTAGTGAGCAGTTCTTC
CASSQERTAGRLSEQFF
>TRBJ2-1|.|.|TRBV7-9
TGTGCCAGCAGCGGGCCCGTCATAGCGAACAATGAGCAGTTCTTC
CASSGPVIANNEQFF
>TRBJ2-1|.|.|TRBV29-1
TGCAGCGTTGGCGCGGGACCTTTCGAGTTCTTC
CSVGAGPFEFF
>TRBJ2-1|TRBD2|few|TRBV10-3
TGTGCCATCAGTCGTTCGACTAGCGGGACCTTCAATGAGCAGTTCTTC
CAISRSTSGTFNEQFF